The 12 T cell receptor beta chains listed next were all sequenced from one sample in a study of identical twins. TCRdb redid the calling of the 5' RACE reads with MiXCR, one entry per CDR3 protein. Found here are approximately 890,000 distinct CDR3 sequences, 9% to 15% of them singletons; the top ten hold around 1.6%. The sample was also linked to a second study, of yellow fever vaccine responses in identical twins.

Sequences were obtained from PBMCs. Receptor source: a woman under 30 in good health.

V is TRBV6-4 and J is TRBJ2-1; 12 bases match TRBD2. The CDR3 has 15 residues. J was trimmed by 8 bases and V by 6 bases; bases with no gene match: 8. Germline V gene lookup returns CDR1 MRHNA and CDR2 SNTAGT. The DNA for the CDR3 is TGTGCCAGCAGAGATCTAGCGGGAGGGCCCCATGAGCAGTTCTTC. This translates into CASRDLAGGPHEQFF.

V gene TRBV12-3 or TRBV12-4 combines with J gene TRBJ2-2, with TRBD2 identical over 14 bases. CDR3 size: 17 residues. With 5 bases clipped from V and 8 bases from J, the junction kept 10 bases outside the gene matches. CDR3 amino acids: CASSPTGLAGEEGELFF. The DNA of the CDR3 is TGTGCCAGCAGTCCTACGGGACTAGCGGGGGAGGAAGGGGAGCTGTTTTTT.

Only a few counts were recorded for this clonotype. J is TRBJ2-3 and V is TRBV28; 14 bases agree with TRBD2. The CDR3 length is 19 residues. Germline loops: CDR1 MDHEN, CDR2 SYDVKM. The J segment lost 2 bases and the V segment lost 6 bases, leaving 13 bases of the junction unmatched. CDR3 sequence (DNA): TGTGCCAGCAGACCGGGACTAGCGGGAGAGGGGGGAACCACAGATACGCAGTATTTT. As protein: CASRPGLAGEGGTTDTQYF.

The chain couples TRBV6-5 to TRBJ2-1; a weak D match, TRBD2 (6 bases). Trimming removed 0 bases from V and 0 bases from J, with 9 bases in between. CDR3 length: 16 residues. Germline V lookup: CDR1 MNHEY, CDR2 SVGAGI. This CDR3 reads CASSYSAGNSYNEQFF. The CDR3 nucleotides are TGTGCCAGCAGTTACTCAGCGGGCAACTCCTACAATGAGCAGTTCTTC.

CDR3 DNA sequence: TGCGCCAGCAGTGATATAGCGGACAGCTCCTACAATGAGCAGTTCTTC. Protein: CASSDIADSSYNEQFF. This chain joins TRBV10-1 and TRBJ2-1; D is possibly TRBD1 or TRBD2 (6 bases each). CDR1 WNHNN and CDR2 SYGVQD come from the germline V gene (reference sequence). The ends were cut back, 3 bases at V and 0 bases at J, with 12 bases in the middle. This CDR3 has 16 amino acids.

This clonotype was counted between two and nine times. This chain uses TRBV15 with TRBJ2-6; D ambiguous. This CDR3 spans 15 amino acids. Trimming removed 0 bases from V and 0 bases from J, with 3 bases in between. From germline, CDR1 is LNHNV and CDR2 YYDKDF (reference sequence). The DNA for the CDR3 is TGTGCCACCAGCAGAGAGGCCTCTGGGGCCAACGTCCTGACTTTC. Amino acids: CATSREASGANVLTF.

This clonotype was counted between two and nine times. The genes are TRBV7-8 and TRBJ2-5; 7 bases agree with TRBD2. Germline values: CDR1 SGHVS, CDR2 FQNEAQ. Germline trimming cut 3 bases from V and 3 bases from J; bases unmatched to any gene: 4. CDR3 length: 14 residues. The CDR3 spells CASSLGGWKETQYF. For the CDR3, the DNA is TGTGCCAGCAGCTTGGGAGGGTGGAAAGAGACCCAGTACTTC.

This clonotype was counted at least ten times. This sequence joins TRBV29-1 and TRBJ2-1; maybe TRBD2 (6 bases). The CDR3 sequence is 13 residues long. Trimming pared 6 bases from V and 1 base from J, leaving 10 bases between. Germline V gene data show CDR1 as SQVTM and CDR2 as ANQGSEA. Here the CDR3 DNA reads TGCAGCGTCGGAGGGATTTCCTACAATGAGCAGTTCTTC. Encoded protein: CSVGGISYNEQFF.

This clonotype was detected a few times. The chain joins TRBV7-3 to TRBJ2-3; 7 nucleotides agree with TRBD2. Germline V lookup: CDR1 SGHTA, CDR2 FQGTGA. V trimming: 0 bases; J trimming: 4 bases; junction bases outside the gene matches: 7. The CDR3 contains 16 residues. The CDR3 sequence: CASSLTGASGPDTQYF. The CDR3 DNA follows: TGTGCCAGCAGCTTAACAGGGGCTAGCGGACCAGATACGCAGTATTTT.

This clonotype appeared many times. This chain links TRBV10-3 with TRBJ2-7; D possibly corresponds to TRBD1 (5 bases). Trimming took 3 bases from V and 2 from J, leaving 11 bases between them. The CDR3 contains 14 residues. CDR1 and CDR2 (germline): ENHRY, SYGVKD. CDR3 protein: CAISDRTQTYEQYF. The CDR3 bases are TGTGCCATCAGTGACCGGACACAGACCTACGAGCAGTACTTC.

This clonotype was seen a handful of times. V usage is TRBV7-2 and J usage is TRBJ2-1; the match to TRBD1 covers 7 bases. The trim removed 4 bases at V and 5 bases at J, leaving 8 bases unmatched. Germline loops: CDR1 SGHTA, CDR2 FQGNSA. This CDR3 is built from 15 residues. CDR3 bases: TGTGCCAGCAGCTCTTCCCGGACAGGAGACAATGAGCAGTTCTTC. Its protein product is CASSSSRTGDNEQFF.

This clonotype was counted between two and nine times. This chain uses TRBV5-1 with TRBJ1-2; 7 bases align to TRBD1. Germline trimming cut 7 bases from V and 6 bases from J; bases unmatched to any gene: 12. This CDR3 region has 14 residues. Germline V gene lookup returns CDR1 SGHRS and CDR2 YFSETQ. Here the CDR3 DNA reads TGCGCCAGCGCCCAGGGAGGGGGCGCCGATGGCTACACCTTC. Amino acids: CASAQGGGADGYTF.